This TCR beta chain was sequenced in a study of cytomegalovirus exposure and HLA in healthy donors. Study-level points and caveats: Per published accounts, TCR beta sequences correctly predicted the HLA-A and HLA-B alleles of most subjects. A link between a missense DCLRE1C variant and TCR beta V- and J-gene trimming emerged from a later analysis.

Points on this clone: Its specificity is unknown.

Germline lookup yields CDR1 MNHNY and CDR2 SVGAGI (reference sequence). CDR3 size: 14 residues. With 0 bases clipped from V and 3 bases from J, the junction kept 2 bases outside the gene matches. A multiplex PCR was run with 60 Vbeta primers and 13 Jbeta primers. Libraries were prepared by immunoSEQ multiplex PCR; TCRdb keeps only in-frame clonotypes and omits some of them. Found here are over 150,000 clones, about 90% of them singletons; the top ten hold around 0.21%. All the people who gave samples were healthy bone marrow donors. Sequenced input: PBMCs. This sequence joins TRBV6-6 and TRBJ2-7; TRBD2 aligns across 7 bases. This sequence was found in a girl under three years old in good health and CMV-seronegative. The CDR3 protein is CASSYSGGSYEQYF. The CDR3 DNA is TGTGCCAGCAGTTACTCTGGCGGGAGCTACGAGCAGTACTTC.